Sequencing of this T cell receptor beta chain was carried out in a study of blood T cell repertoires in COVID-19. Turning to the study itself: Acute and convalescent COVID-19 specimens originated in the United States, Italy and Spain.

Generated by immunoSEQ multiplex PCR, the TCRdb table keeps only in-frame clones and is missing some. The table lists over 350,000 clones, roughly 91% of them singletons. This TCR came from a woman between 25 and 40 years old with acute or convalescent COVID-19. The sample taken for sequencing was peripheral blood.

Here the CDR3 reads CASGAPIEAFF. In DNA form, the CDR3 reads TGTGCCAGCGGGGCCCCAATTGAAGCTTTCTTT. The chain couples TRBV6-5 to TRBJ1-1; TRBD1 might be the D (5 bases). Per the germline V gene, CDR1 is MNHEY and CDR2 is SVGAGI. V was pared by 8 bases and J by 7 bases, with 11 bases between. The CDR3 is made up of 11 amino acids.